The 10 T cell receptor beta chains below were found in one sample sequenced in a study of blood T cell repertoires in COVID-19. Assay used: immunoSEQ multiplex PCR; TCRdb lists only in-frame clones, some missing. This table has 190,000 or so clones, approximately 91% appearing once. The source material was peripheral blood. These receptors all stem from a man aged 40-55 years with acute or convalescent COVID-19.

This chain joins TRBV5-1 and TRBJ2-3; 7 nucleotides agree with TRBD2. The J segment lost 4 bases and the V segment lost 4 bases, leaving 6 bases of the junction unmatched. Germline V CDR1 and CDR2: SGHRS, YFSETQ. The CDR3 is 14 amino acids. CDR3 coding DNA: TGCGCCAGCAGCCGTACTAGCGCCTCAGATACGCAGTATTTT. The encoded protein is CASSRTSASDTQYF.

The rearrangement joins TRBV21-1 to TRBJ1-2; the D call TRBD1 from the table was never checked on the DNA. TRBV21-1 is noted as a pseudogene. CDR3 length: 19 amino acids. The CDR3 loop reads CASSKNAGEYGLPNYGYTF. The CDR3 bases are TGTGCCAGCAGCAAAAATGCAGGGGAGTATGGATTACCTAACTATGGCTACACCTTC.

The chain joins TRBV6-5 to TRBJ2-3; D possibly corresponds to TRBD1 (6 bases). CDR3 length: 16 residues. V gave up 2 bases and J gave up 1 base, with 13 bases separating them. Germline lookup yields CDR1 MNHEY and CDR2 SVGAGI. The CDR3 nucleotides are TGTGCCAGCAGTTACGGGGGTCCAGGGGGCACAGATACGCAGTATTTT. It yields the protein CASSYGGPGGTDTQYF.

This clone was picked up a small number of times. The chain couples TRBV3-1 (or the pseudogene TRBV3-2) to TRBJ1-6; 9 positions match TRBD1. V was pared by 6 bases and J by 5 bases, with 2 bases of the junction left unmatched. CDR1 is LGHDT and CDR2 is YNNKEL in the germline V gene (reference sequence). The CDR3 runs to 14 residues. The CDR3 region is CASRTGGDNSPLHF. For the CDR3, the DNA is TGTGCCAGCAGGACAGGGGGAGATAATTCACCCCTCCACTTT.

The genes are TRBV30 and TRBJ1-6; no reliable D call. V was shortened by 2 bases and J by 8 bases, with 10 bases between the two germline ends. This CDR3 contains 13 residues. Germline V lookup: CDR1 GTSNPN, CDR2 SVGIG (reference sequence). The CDR3 loop reads CAWSSGLDSPLHF. CDR3 sequence (DNA): TGTGCCTGGAGTTCCGGTTTGGATTCACCCCTCCACTTT.

J is TRBJ2-6 and V is TRBV5-1; 7 bases are shared with TRBD1. CDR1 is SGHRS, CDR2 YFSETQ, per germline. The CDR3 runs 15 residues. Trimming cost V 5 bases and J 2 bases; bases outside gene matches: 4. CDR3 DNA: TGCGCCAGCAGTCGGGACAGCGCTGGGGCCAACGTCCTGACTTTC. It translates to CASSRDSAGANVLTF.

The chain has TRBV5-4 and TRBJ1-4, with 7 bases lining up with TRBD1. This CDR3 comprises 14 residues. V trimming: 4 bases; J trimming: 7 bases; junction bases outside the gene matches: 7. Germline V lookup: CDR1 SGHNT, CDR2 YYREEE (reference sequence). The chain's CDR3 is CASSKDRYTEKLFF. CDR3 nucleotides: TGTGCCAGCAGCAAGGACAGGTACACTGAAAAACTGTTTTTT.

On this clone itself: The same CDR3 also results from other DNA sequences found in this sample. The chain links TRBV5-1 to TRBJ2-5; 7 nucleotides line up with TRBD2. With V trimmed by 0 bases and J by 5 bases, 7 bases remained unmatched. CDR1 SGHRS and CDR2 YFSETQ come from the germline V gene. The CDR3 is 15 residues long. CDR3 in DNA: TGCGCCAGCAGCTTGGGCGGGGGTAATAGGGAGACCCAGTACTTC. The encoded protein is CASSLGGGNRETQYF. Together with reference TRBV5-1 and TRBJ2-5, the CDR3 gives the full variable domain: KAGVTQTPRYLIKTRGQQVTLSCSPISGHRSVSWYQQTPGQGLQFLFEYFSETQRNKGNFPGRFSGRQFSNSRSEMNVSTLELGDSALYLCASSLGGGNRETQYFGPGTRLLVL.

The chain has TRBV25-1 and TRBJ2-1, with a tentative D call TRBD2 (5 bases). The CDR3 is made up of 14 amino acids. V was cut by 6 bases and J by 2 bases, with 11 bases left in between. CDR1 and CDR2 (germline): MGHDK, SYGVNS. The CDR3 reads CASSRGITYNEQFF. In DNA, the CDR3 is TGTGCCAGCAGCCGGGGTATCACCTACAATGAGCAGTTCTTC. Together with reference TRBV25-1 and TRBJ2-1, the CDR3 gives the full variable domain: EADIYQTPRYLVIGTGKKITLECSQTMGHDKMYWYQQDPGMELHLIHYSYGVNSTEKGDLSSESTVSRIRTEHFPLTLESARPSHTSQYLCASSRGITYNEQFFGPGTRLTVL.

The chain has TRBV19 and TRBJ1-6; no reliable D call. The CDR3 extends over 15 amino acids. V shed 3 bases and J shed 10 bases, with 16 bases lying between them. Germline loops: CDR1 LNHDA, CDR2 SQIVND (reference sequence). CDR3: CASSIDRGIGSPLHF. The CDR3 nucleotides read TGTGCCAGTAGTATCGACCGGGGAATCGGATCACCCCTCCACTTT.